This T cell receptor (beta chain) was sequenced during a study of T-cell reconstitution after alpha-beta-depleted transplantation in children. TCRbeta library construction was performed incorporating unique molecular identifiers. TCRdb reprocessed the PCR reads with MiXCR, giving one entry per CDR3 protein. This sample has about 370,000 distinct CDR3 sequences; about a fifth occur once, and the top ten carry 3.8%. The CDR3 length is 15 residues. The germline V gene encodes CDR1 MNHEY and CDR2 SMNVEV (reference sequence). Trimming took off 5 bases at V and 0 bases at J, with 11 bases between the two ends.

This sequence originates from a human donor who donated a stem cell graft to a child with acute myeloid leukemia. The rearrangement links TRBV27 to TRBJ2-1; D may match TRBD1 or TRBD2 (5 bases each). Sequences were derived from PBMCs from the stem cell graft donor, sampled from the stem cell graft. The CDR3 protein is CASSIGTVSYNEQFF. The CDR3 DNA reads as TGTGCCAGCAGTATCGGGACGGTCTCCTACAATGAGCAGTTCTTC.